This T cell receptor beta chain originates from a study of metastatic and nonmetastatic thyroid tumors. Study details: Malignant and benign thyroid patients had repertoires compared in peripheral blood and tumor or nodule tissue.

Study-wide findings and caveats: For both blood and tumor, malignant thyroid tumors reportedly showed significantly higher TCR beta diversity than benign nodules did.

Not a single patient had been given any form of treatment at any point before undergoing thyroid surgery. The germline gives CDR1 MGHRA, CDR2 YSYEKL. The germline V and J ends were trimmed by 4 bases and 2 bases, with 13 bases remaining between them. The CDR3 covers 15 residues. As for this clone: Its antigen is as yet unknown.

As originally analysed: A classifier of distant metastasis in papillary thyroid cancer was built from CDR3 differences (across clinicopathological groups). From the PCR reads, TCRdb re-called clones with MiXCR. TCRdb, not the authors, supplied the V and J calls. The sample lists some 30,000 clones; roughly 33% were seen once. The rearrangement links TRBV4-1 to TRBJ2-3, with D uncertain. Material for sequencing was tumor tissue. The receptor was isolated from a female donor with papillary thyroid cancer or a benign thyroid nodule (not recorded which). Some clones in this sample may be carry-over from other donors' samples. Written as DNA, the CDR3 is TGCGCCAGCAGCCCCCTACCTACCGTCACAGATACGCAGTATTTT. Translating it yields CASSPLPTVTDTQYF.